This T cell receptor (beta chain) was captured by sequencing in a study of blood T cell repertoires in COVID-19. Study at large: The samples span acute and convalescent COVID-19 from the United States, Italy and Spain. In each case, the material was cDNA or gDNA derived from T cells, B-cell-depleted T cells, or PBMCs.

The V and J ends lost 3 bases and 3 bases respectively, with 15 bases between them. This CDR3 has 16 residues. Germline V lookup: CDR1 SGHVS, CDR2 FQNEAQ. Enrolled during active infection, Seattle patients were then followed longitudinally. In the original processing: Reference gene primer amplification gave estimated nucleated cell counts. Using immunoSEQ multiplex PCR, the repertoire was profiled, and TCRdb retains in-frame clones only, with some absent. The DNA gave D and trimming, while V, J and clone size come from that table. This table has about 250,000 clones, approximately 88% appearing once.

This chain links TRBV7-8 with TRBJ1-5; D gene ambiguous. Sequencing was done on a sample of peripheral blood. The source of this sequence is a woman aged 25 to 39 with COVID-19, enrolled during active disease. This chain's CDR3 is CASSLGRRGYNQPQHF. DNA of the CDR3: TGTGCCAGCAGCTTGGGTCGTAGAGGGTACAATCAGCCCCAGCATTTT.